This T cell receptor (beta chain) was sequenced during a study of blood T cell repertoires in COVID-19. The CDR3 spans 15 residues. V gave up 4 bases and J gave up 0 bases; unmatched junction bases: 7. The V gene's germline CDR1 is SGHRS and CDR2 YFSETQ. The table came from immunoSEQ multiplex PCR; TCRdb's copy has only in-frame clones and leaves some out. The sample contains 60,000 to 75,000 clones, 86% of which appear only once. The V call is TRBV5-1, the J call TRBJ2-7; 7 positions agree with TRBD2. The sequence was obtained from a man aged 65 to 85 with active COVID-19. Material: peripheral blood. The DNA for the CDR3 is TGCGCCAGCAGCCCCCGGACTAGGCCCTCCTACGAGCAGTACTTC. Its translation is CASSPRTRPSYEQYF.